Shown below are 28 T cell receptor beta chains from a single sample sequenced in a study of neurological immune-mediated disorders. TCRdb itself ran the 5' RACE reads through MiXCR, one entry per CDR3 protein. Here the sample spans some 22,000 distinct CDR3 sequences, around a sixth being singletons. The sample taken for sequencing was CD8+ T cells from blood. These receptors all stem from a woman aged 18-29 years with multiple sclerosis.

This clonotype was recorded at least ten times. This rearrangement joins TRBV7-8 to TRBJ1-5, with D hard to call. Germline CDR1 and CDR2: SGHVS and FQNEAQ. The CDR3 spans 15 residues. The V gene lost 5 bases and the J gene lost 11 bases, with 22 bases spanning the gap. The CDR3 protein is CASSPLNGGWLAQHF. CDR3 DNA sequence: TGTGCCAGCAGCCCCCTTAACGGTGGGTGGTTGGCCCAGCATTTT.

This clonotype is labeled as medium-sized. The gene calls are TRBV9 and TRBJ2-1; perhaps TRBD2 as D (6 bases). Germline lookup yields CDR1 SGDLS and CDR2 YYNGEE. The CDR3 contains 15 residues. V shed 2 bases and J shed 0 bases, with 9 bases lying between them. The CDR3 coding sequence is TGTGCCAGCAGCGTTAGCGGAAGCTCCTACAATGAGCAGTTCTTC. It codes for CASSVSGSSYNEQFF.

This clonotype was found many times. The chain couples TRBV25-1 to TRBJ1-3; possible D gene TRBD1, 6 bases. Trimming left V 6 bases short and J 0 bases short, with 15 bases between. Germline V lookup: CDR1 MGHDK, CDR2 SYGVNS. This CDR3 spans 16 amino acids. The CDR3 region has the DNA TGTGCCAGCAGCCTTCGGACGGGGGCCTCTGGAAACACCATATATTTT. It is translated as CASSLRTGASGNTIYF.

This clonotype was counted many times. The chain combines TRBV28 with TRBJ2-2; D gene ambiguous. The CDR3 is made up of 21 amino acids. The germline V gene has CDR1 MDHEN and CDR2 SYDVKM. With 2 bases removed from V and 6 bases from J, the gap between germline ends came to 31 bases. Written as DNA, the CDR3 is TGTGCCAGCAGTTTACCCAGCGTCCCCTCCCCTCTGGACGGTGGGGCCGGGGAGCTGTTTTTT. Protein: CASSLPSVPSPLDGGAGELFF.

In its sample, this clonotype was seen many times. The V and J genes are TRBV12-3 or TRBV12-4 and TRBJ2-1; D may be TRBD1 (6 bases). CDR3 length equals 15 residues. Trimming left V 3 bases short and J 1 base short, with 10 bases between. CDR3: CASSFRQGSYNEQFF. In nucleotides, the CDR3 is TGTGCCAGCAGTTTTCGTCAGGGGTCCTACAATGAGCAGTTCTTC.

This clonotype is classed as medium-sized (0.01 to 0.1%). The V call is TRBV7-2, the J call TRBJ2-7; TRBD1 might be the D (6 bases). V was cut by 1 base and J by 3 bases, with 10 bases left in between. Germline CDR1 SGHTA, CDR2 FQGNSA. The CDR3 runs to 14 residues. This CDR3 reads CASSLGAGDYEQYF. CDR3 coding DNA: TGTGCCAGCAGCTTAGGGGCAGGGGACTACGAGCAGTACTTC.

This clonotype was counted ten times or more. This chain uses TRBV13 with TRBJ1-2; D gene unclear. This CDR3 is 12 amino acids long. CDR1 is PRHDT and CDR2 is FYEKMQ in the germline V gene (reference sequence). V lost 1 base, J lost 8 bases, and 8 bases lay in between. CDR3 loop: CASSLDPGGYTF. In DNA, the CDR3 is TGTGCCAGCAGCTTAGACCCTGGGGGCTACACCTTC.

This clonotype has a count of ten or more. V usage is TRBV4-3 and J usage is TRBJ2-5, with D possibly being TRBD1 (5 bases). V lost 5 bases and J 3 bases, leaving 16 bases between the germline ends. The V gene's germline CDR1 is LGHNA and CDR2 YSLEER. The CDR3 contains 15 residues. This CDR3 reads CASSLNRFGEETQYF. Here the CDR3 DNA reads TGCGCCAGCAGCTTAAACAGGTTTGGGGAAGAGACCCAGTACTTC.

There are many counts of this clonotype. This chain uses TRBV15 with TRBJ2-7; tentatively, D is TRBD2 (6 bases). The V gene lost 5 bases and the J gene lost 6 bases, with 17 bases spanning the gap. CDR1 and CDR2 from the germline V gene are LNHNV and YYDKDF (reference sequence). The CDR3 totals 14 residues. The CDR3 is CATSEETGDFEQYV. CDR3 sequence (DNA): TGTGCCACCAGCGAAGAAACGGGGGACTTCGAGCAGTACGTC.

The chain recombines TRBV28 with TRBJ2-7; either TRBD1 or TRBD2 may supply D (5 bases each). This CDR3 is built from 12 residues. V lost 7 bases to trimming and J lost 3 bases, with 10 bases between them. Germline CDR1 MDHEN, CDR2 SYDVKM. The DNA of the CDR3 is TGTGCCAGCACTGGGGGTGGCTACGAGCAGTACGTC. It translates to CASTGGGYEQYV.

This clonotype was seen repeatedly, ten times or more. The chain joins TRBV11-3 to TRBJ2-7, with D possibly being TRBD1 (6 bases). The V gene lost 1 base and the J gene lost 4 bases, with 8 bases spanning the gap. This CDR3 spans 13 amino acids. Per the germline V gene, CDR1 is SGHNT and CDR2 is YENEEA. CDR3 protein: CASSLVQGYEQYV. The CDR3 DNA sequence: TGTGCCAGCAGCTTAGTGCAGGGGTACGAGCAGTACGTC.

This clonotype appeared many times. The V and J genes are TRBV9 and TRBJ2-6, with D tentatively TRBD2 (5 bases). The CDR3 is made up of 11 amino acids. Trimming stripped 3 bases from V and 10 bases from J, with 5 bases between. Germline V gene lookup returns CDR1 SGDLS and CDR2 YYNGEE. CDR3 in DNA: TGTGCCAGCAGCGGCGGGAACGTCCTGACTTTC. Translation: CASSGGNVLTF. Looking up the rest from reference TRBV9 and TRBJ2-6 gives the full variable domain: DSGVTQTPKHLITATGQRVTLRCSPRSGDLSVYWYQQSLDQGLQFLIQYYNGEERAKGNILERFSAQQFPDLHSELNLSSLELGDSALYFCASSGGNVLTFGAGSRLTVL.

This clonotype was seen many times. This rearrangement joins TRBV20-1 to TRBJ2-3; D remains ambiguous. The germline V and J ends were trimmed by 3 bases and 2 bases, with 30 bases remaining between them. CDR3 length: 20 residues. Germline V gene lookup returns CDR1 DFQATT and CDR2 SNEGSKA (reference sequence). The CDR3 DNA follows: TGCAGTGCTAGGGACCCCACAACCGTCGACCTAGGTCGGGTCACAGATACGCAGTATTTT. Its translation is CSARDPTTVDLGRVTDTQYF.

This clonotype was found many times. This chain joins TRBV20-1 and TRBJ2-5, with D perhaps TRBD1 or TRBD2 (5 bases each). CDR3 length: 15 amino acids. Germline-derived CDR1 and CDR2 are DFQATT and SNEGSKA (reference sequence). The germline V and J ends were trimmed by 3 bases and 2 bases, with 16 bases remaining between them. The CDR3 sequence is CSARRGVGDQETQYF. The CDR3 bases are TGCAGTGCTAGGAGAGGGGTAGGGGATCAAGAGACCCAGTACTTC.

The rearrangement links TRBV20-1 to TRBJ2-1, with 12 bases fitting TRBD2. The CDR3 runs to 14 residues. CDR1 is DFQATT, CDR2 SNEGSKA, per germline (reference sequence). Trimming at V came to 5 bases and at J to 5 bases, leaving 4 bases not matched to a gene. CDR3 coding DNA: TGCAGTGCTGGGACTAGCGGGCTACACAATGAGCAGTTCTTC. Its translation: CSAGTSGLHNEQFF.

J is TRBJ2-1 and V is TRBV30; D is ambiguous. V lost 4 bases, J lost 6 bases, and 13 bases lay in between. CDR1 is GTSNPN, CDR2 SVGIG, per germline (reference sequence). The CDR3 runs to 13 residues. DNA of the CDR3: TGTGCCTGGACGCGAGACACAGTCAATGAGCAGTTCTTC. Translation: CAWTRDTVNEQFF.

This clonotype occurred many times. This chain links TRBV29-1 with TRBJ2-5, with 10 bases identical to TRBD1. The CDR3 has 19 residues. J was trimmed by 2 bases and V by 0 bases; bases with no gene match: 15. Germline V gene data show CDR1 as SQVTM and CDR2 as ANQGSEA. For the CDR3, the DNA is TGCAGCGTTGAAGACCTTACTAAAACCGGGACAGGGGAACAAGAGACCCAGTACTTC. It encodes CSVEDLTKTGTGEQETQYF. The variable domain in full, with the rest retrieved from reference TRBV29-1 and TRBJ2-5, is SAVISQKPSRDICQRGTSLTIQCQVDSQVTMMFWYRQQPGQSLTLIATANQGSEATYESGFVIDKFPISRPNLTFSTLTVSNMSPEDSSIYLCSVEDLTKTGTGEQETQYFGPGTRLLVL.

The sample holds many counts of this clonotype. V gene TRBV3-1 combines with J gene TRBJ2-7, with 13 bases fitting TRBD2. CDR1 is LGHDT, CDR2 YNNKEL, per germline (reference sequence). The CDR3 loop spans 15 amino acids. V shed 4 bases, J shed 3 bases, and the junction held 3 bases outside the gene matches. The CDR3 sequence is CASSPGLAGDYEQYF. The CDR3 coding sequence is TGTGCCAGCAGCCCCGGACTAGCGGGGGACTACGAGCAGTACTTC.

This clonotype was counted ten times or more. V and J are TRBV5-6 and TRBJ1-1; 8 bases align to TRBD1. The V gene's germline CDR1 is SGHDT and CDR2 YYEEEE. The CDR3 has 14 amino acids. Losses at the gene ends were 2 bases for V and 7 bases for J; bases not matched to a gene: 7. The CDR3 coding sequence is TGTGCCAGCAGCTTAACAGGGGGAAGAGATGAAGCTTTCTTT. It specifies CASSLTGGRDEAFF.

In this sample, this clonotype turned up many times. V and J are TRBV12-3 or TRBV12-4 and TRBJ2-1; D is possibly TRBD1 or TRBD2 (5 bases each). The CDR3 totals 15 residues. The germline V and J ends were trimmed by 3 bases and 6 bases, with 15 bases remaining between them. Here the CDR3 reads CASSFGAMFRNEQFF. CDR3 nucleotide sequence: TGTGCCAGCAGTTTCGGGGCTATGTTCCGCAATGAGCAGTTCTTC.

CDR3 region: CSVEYSLNQPQHF. CDR3 DNA sequence: TGCAGCGTTGAGTACAGTCTTAATCAGCCCCAGCATTTT. This rearrangement joins TRBV29-1 to TRBJ1-5; D gene ambiguous. Germline CDR1 is SQVTM and CDR2 is ANQGSEA. The ends were cut back, 3 bases at V and 4 bases at J, with 10 bases in the middle. There are 13 residues in the CDR3.

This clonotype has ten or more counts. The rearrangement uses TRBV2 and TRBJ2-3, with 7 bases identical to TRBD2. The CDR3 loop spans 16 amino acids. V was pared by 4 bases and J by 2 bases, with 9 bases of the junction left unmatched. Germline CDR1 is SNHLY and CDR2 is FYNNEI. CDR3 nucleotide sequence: TGTGCCAGCAGTGGACACAGCGGGGCCTACACAGATACGCAGTATTTT. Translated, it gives CASSGHSGAYTDTQYF.

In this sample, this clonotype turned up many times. CDR3 protein: CSAGSSGNTIYF. DNA for the CDR3: TGCAGCGCCGGGTCATCTGGAAACACCATATATTTT. This chain joins TRBV29-1 and TRBJ1-3; D is uncertain. The CDR3 consists of 12 residues. The germline V gene has CDR1 SQVTM and CDR2 ANQGSEA. V was shortened by 7 bases and J by 1 base, with 8 bases between the two germline ends. The entire variable domain, with the rest obtained from reference TRBV29-1 and TRBJ1-3, is as follows: SAVISQKPSRDICQRGTSLTIQCQVDSQVTMMFWYRQQPGQSLTLIATANQGSEATYESGFVIDKFPISRPNLTFSTLTVSNMSPEDSSIYLCSAGSSGNTIYFGEGSWLTVV.

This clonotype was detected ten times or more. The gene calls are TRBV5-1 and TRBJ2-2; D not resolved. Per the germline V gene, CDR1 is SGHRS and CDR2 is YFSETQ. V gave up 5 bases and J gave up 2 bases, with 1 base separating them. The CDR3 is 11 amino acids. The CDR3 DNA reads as TGCGCCAGCAGAAACACCGGGGAGCTGTTTTTT. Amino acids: CASRNTGELFF.

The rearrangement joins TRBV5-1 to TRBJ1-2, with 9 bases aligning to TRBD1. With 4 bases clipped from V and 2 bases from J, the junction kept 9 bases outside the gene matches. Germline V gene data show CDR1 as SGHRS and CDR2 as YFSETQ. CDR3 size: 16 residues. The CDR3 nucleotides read TGCGCCAGCAGCCGGGGACAGGGAATGTCAAACTATGGCTACACCTTC. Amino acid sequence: CASSRGQGMSNYGYTF.

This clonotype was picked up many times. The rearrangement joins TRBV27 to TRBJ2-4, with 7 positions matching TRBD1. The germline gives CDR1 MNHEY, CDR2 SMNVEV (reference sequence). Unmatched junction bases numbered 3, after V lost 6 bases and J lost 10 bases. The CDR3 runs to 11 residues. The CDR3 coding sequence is TGTGCCAGCAGCAGACAGGGAATTCAGTACTTC. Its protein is CASSRQGIQYF.

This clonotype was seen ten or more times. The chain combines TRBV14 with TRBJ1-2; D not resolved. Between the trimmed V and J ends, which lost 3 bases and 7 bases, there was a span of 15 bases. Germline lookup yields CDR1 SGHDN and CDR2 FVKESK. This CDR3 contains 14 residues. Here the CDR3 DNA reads TGTGCCAGCAGCCAGGATGGGCCAGCCTCTGGCTACACCTTC. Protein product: CASSQDGPASGYTF.

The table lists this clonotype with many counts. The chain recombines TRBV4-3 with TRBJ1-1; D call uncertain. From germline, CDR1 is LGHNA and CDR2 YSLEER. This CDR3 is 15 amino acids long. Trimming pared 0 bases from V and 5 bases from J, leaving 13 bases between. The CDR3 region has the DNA TGCGCCAGCAGCCAAGATCGGGGAGAGGAAACTGAAGCTTTCTTT. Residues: CASSQDRGEETEAFF.